This entry is about one T cell receptor beta chain. From germline, CDR1 is LGHNA and CDR2 YSLEER. This CDR3 comprises 15 residues. The ends lost 3 bases at V and 1 base at J; junction bases unmatched: 5. This sample stems from a study of blood T cell repertoires in COVID-19. This table comes from immunoSEQ multiplex PCR, and its TCRdb copy is limited to in-frame clones, with some not included. The table lists about 250,000 clones, around 88% of them singletons. Enrollees, roughly 18 to 89 years old, lived in 25 or so US areas. Participants had their cohort set by participant-reported clinical history. All recovered Cohort 3 donors got two negative PCRs, got clearance, or saw symptom resolution.

Sequenced material: PBMCs or T cells enriched from blood (not recorded which). The TCR comes from a man in his forties or fifties who had recovered from COVID-19. V usage is TRBV4-3 and J usage is TRBJ2-7; 8 nucleotides agree with TRBD1. The CDR3 coding sequence is TGCGCCAGCAGCCAGTCGGGACAGGCTTCCTACGAGCAGTACTTC. The encoded protein is CASSQSGQASYEQYF.